Listed below are T cell receptor beta chains from one sample, sequenced in a study of T-cell memory formation after mild COVID-19. TCRdb used MiXCR to reprocess the 5' RACE reads, holding one entry per CDR3 protein. The sample contains 90,000 to 130,000 distinct CDR3 sequences, 15% to 20% of which appear only once. The sequenced sample consisted of PBMCs or a T cell subset sorted from them (not recorded which). The receptors were gathered from a young man who had mild COVID-19 (a few samples of this study predate the infection). Cell type and time point are not known. Both conserved end residues are part of each CDR3. A D gene is named only where the DNA matches it firmly. Rows may omit the clone size; those that give it use once, few, many or a size class.

size	D	V	J	CDR3	DNA
-	-	TRBV28	TRBJ2-2	CASRTGSNTGELFF	TGTGCCAGCAGAACAGGGTCGAACACCGGGGAGCTGTTTTTT
few	-	TRBV29-1	TRBJ2-3	CSVAPSYTQYF	TGCAGCGTGGCCCCGTCCTATACGCAGTATTTT
many	-	TRBV12-3/TRBV12-4	TRBJ2-5	CASSRDQETQYF	TGTGCCAGCAGCCGGGACCAAGAGACCCAGTACTTC
few	-	TRBV5-4	TRBJ1-2	CASNLAGAGRGYTF	TGTGCCAGCAACCTAGCTGGGGCAGGGCGCGGCTACACCTTC
few	-	TRBV20-1	TRBJ1-2	CSARERGRRDVSNGYTF	TGCAGTGCTAGAGAACGGGGTCGCAGGGATGTGAGTAATGGCTACACCTTC
few	-	TRBV11-2	TRBJ2-3	CASRLTDTQYF	TGTGCCAGCAGACTCACAGATACGCAGTATTTT
-	-	TRBV13	TRBJ2-4	CASSLQHHDGIQYF	TGTGCCAGCAGCTTACAACATCATGATGGGATTCAGTACTTC
-	-	TRBV13	TRBJ2-7	CASSLKDSYEQYF	TGTGCCAGCAGCTTGAAGGACAGCTACGAGCAGTACTTC
few	-	TRBV18	TRBJ1-2	CASSPMGAYGYTF	TGTGCCAGCTCACCAATGGGAGCCTATGGCTACACCTTC
once	-	TRBV4-1	TRBJ1-2	CASSQEPGGGKVYGYTF	TGCGCCAGCAGCCAGGAACCTGGGGGGGGTAAAGTCTATGGCTACACCTTC
-	-	TRBV12-3/TRBV12-4	TRBJ2-7	CASTELPGGAGEQYF	TGTGCCAGCACCGAGCTTCCTGGAGGGGCGGGTGAGCAGTACTTC
many	-	TRBV7-8	TRBJ2-1	CASSSMNSNEQFF	TGTGCCAGCAGCTCCATGAACAGCAATGAGCAGTTCTTC
few	-	TRBV7-2	TRBJ2-5	CASSLQTGEETQYF	TGTGCCAGCAGCCTACAGACAGGAGAAGAGACCCAGTACTTC
-	-	TRBV2	TRBJ2-5	CAGGWTAQETQYF	TGTGCCGGCGGGTGGACAGCGCAAGAGACCCAGTACTTC
-	-	TRBV5-1	TRBJ1-1	CASSPWGGNTEAFF	TGCGCCAGCAGCCCCTGGGGGGGCAACACTGAAGCTTTCTTT
few	-	TRBV5-4	TRBJ2-5	CASSLQGAEETQYF	TGTGCCAGCAGCCTCCAGGGTGCGGAGGAGACCCAGTACTTC
few	TRBD2	TRBV19	TRBJ2-2	CASSPLAGDITGELFF	TGTGCCAGTAGTCCCCTAGCGGGGGATATCACCGGGGAGCTGTTTTTT
-	TRBD2	TRBV6-2/TRBV6-3	TRBJ2-1	CASSSRGAYYNEQFF	TGTGCCAGCAGTTCGCGGGGGGCGTACTACAATGAGCAGTTCTTC
few	TRBD1	TRBV7-2	TRBJ2-1	CASIAPGTAHNEQFF	TGTGCCAGCATCGCACCCGGGACAGCCCACAATGAGCAGTTCTTC
few	TRBD1	TRBV6-5	TRBJ1-2	CASSYGQGATYGYTF	TGTGCCAGCAGTTACGGACAGGGGGCGACCTATGGCTACACCTTC
few	-	TRBV3-1	TRBJ1-5	CASSQDRDQPQHF	TGTGCCAGCAGCCAAGATCGGGATCAGCCCCAGCATTTT
-	TRBD1	TRBV7-2	TRBJ2-5	CASSTYRGNQETQYF	TGTGCCAGCAGCACCTACAGGGGGAACCAAGAGACCCAGTACTTC
-	-	TRBV5-6	TRBJ1-1	CASSVQDVAFF	TGTGCCAGCAGCGTCCAAGATGTTGCTTTCTTT
-	-	TRBV11-2	TRBJ1-1	CASRRDRNTEAFF	TGTGCCAGCAGACGAGACAGGAACACTGAAGCTTTCTTT
-	-	TRBV4-3	TRBJ1-3	CASSQVLRRGNTIYF	TGCGCCAGCAGCCAAGTACTCCGGAGAGGAAACACCATATATTTT
few	-	TRBV28	TRBJ1-5	CASSLISQPQHF	TGTGCCAGCAGTTTAATTAGTCAGCCCCAGCATTTT
-	-	TRBV9	TRBJ1-2	CASKRTLSLGYGYTF	TGTGCCAGCAAACGGACACTCTCCTTGGGCTATGGCTACACCTTC
many	-	TRBV4-2	TRBJ1-1	CASSQVRDTEAFF	TGTGCCAGCAGCCAAGTTAGGGACACTGAAGCTTTCTTT
-	-	TRBV20-1	TRBJ1-2	CSARDQGGAGYGYTF	TGCAGTGCTAGAGATCAGGGCGGGGCCGGTTATGGCTACACCTTC
-	-	TRBV28	TRBJ1-1	CASRPGITEAFF	TGTGCCAGCAGACCAGGGATTACTGAAGCTTTCTTT
few	-	TRBV7-2	TRBJ1-2	CASSPGMYAYGYTF	TGTGCCAGCAGCCCAGGCATGTATGCCTATGGCTACACCTTC
few	-	TRBV4-3	TRBJ1-3	CASSQVTTGNTIYF	TGCGCCAGCAGCCAAGTGACAACTGGAAACACCATATATTTT
-	TRBD1	TRBV18	TRBJ1-3	CASSQGQIYGNTIYF	TGTGCCAGCTCGCAGGGACAGATTTACGGAAACACCATATATTTT
-	TRBD2	TRBV7-2	TRBJ2-7	CASSDGGTSGGREQYF	TGTGCCAGCAGCGACGGAGGGACTAGCGGGGGGAGGGAGCAGTACTTC
-	-	TRBV7-2	TRBJ2-1	CASSQSGYEQFF	TGTGCCAGCAGCCAGTCGGGTTATGAGCAGTTCTTC
-	TRBD1	TRBV18	TRBJ1-5	CASSQEQGASGPQHF	TGTGCCAGCTCACAAGAACAGGGGGCGTCTGGGCCCCAGCATTTT
-	-	TRBV20-1	TRBJ2-7	CSASRATYEQYF	TGCAGTGCTAGCAGGGCAACTTACGAGCAGTACTTC
few	TRBD1	TRBV7-2	TRBJ2-7	CASRGTASYEQYF	TGTGCCAGCAGGGGGACAGCCTCCTACGAGCAGTACTTC
-	-	TRBV29-1	TRBJ2-3	CSVVWGSDTQYF	TGCAGCGTTGTATGGGGTTCAGATACGCAGTATTTT
-	-	TRBV5-1	TRBJ2-2	CASRGGADTGELFF	TGCGCCAGCAGAGGGGGGGCGGACACCGGGGAGCTGTTTTTT
-	-	TRBV9	TRBJ2-1	CASSVVPSPYNEQFF	TGTGCCAGCAGCGTAGTCCCCTCTCCGTACAATGAGCAGTTCTTC
many	-	TRBV5-1	TRBJ1-1	CASSLWNRLNTEAFF	TGCGCCAGCAGCTTGTGGAACAGACTGAACACTGAAGCTTTCTTT
-	-	TRBV6-6	TRBJ1-5	CASSETGGHQPQHF	TGTGCCAGCAGCGAGACGGGGGGCCATCAGCCCCAGCATTTT
-	TRBD2	TRBV5-1	TRBJ2-1	CASSLDSSGGYNEQFF	TGCGCCAGCAGCTTGGATAGTAGCGGGGGCTACAATGAGCAGTTCTTC
few	TRBD2	TRBV5-1	TRBJ2-7	CASSLLAGGIDEQYF	TGCGCCAGCAGCTTGTTAGCGGGGGGCATCGACGAGCAGTACTTC
few	-	TRBV4-3	TRBJ2-3	CASSHTDLTDTQYF	TGCGCCAGCAGCCATACGGACCTCACAGATACGCAGTATTTT
few	TRBD1	TRBV7-2	TRBJ1-2	CASTSTGANYGYTF	TGTGCCAGCACTTCGACAGGGGCGAACTATGGCTACACCTTC
few	-	TRBV12-3/TRBV12-4	TRBJ1-2	CASSLRSPGGYTF	TGTGCCAGCAGTTTACGGAGCCCCGGGGGCTACACCTTC
few	-	TRBV5-6	TRBJ2-1	CASSFNRRANEQFF	TGTGCCAGCAGCTTCAACCGGCGGGCCAATGAGCAGTTCTTC
few	TRBD1	TRBV12-3/TRBV12-4	TRBJ1-1	CASMDRGPGRKAFF	TGTGCCAGCATGGACAGGGGACCTGGGAGAAAAGCTTTCTTT
few	-	TRBV6-6	TRBJ2-3	CASSYWGGGSTDTQYF	TGTGCCAGCAGTTACTGGGGTGGGGGTAGCACAGATACGCAGTATTTT
few	-	TRBV6-5	TRBJ2-3	CASSYIGGADTQYF	TGTGCCAGCAGTTATATAGGGGGAGCAGATACGCAGTATTTT
few	TRBD2	TRBV5-4	TRBJ2-5	CASSLELAVAGTQYF	TGTGCCAGCAGCTTAGAACTAGCGGTGGCTGGGACCCAGTACTTC
-	-	TRBV5-6	TRBJ1-2	CASSLVGGPYGYTF	TGTGCCAGCAGCTTGGTTGGGGGTCCCTATGGCTACACCTTC
-	-	TRBV5-4	TRBJ2-2	CASNDLGGANTGELFF	TGTGCCAGCAATGACCTGGGGGGAGCGAACACCGGGGAGCTGTTTTTT
-	-	TRBV6-2/TRBV6-3	TRBJ2-5	CASGIIQYF	TGTGCCAGCGGGATTATCCAGTACTTC
-	TRBD1	TRBV7-7	TRBJ2-1	CASSLAAGTGGKNEQFF	TGTGCCAGCAGCTTAGCGGCGGGGACAGGGGGCAAGAATGAGCAGTTCTTC
-	-	TRBV13	TRBJ1-3	CASSGWEASNTIYF	TGTGCCAGCAGCGGATGGGAAGCTTCGAACACCATATATTTT